This T cell receptor beta chain was sequenced for a study of cytomegalovirus exposure and HLA in healthy donors. CDR3 size: 14 residues. Germline CDR1 and CDR2: SGHKS and YYEKEE (reference sequence). Despite likely unrecorded immune exposures, the donors were nominally healthy at the time of sampling. The primer mix had 60 Vbeta and 13 Jbeta primers. Clones were sequenced by immunoSEQ multiplex PCR, and TCRdb holds only the in-frame ones, with some missing. The sample contains hundreds of thousands of clones, 70% to 80% of which appear only once. Study-level results: Fewer N-insertions (relative to the roughly 660-donor mean) were reportedly seen in an Asian-associated ancestry cluster in a later analysis. Reports indicated that the classifier achieved high specificity and sensitivity in diagnosing cytomegalovirus status.

Points on this clone: The antigen is unknown. Germline is not matched at one junction end, which may reflect a read error.

Specimen: PBMCs. The chain is built from TRBV5-5 and TRBJ1-5, with TRBD1 matching over 9 bases. The TCR was taken from a man between 40 and 49 years old in good health and CMV-seronegative. CDR3 sequence: CASSLDRGYEPQHF. In DNA, the CDR3 is TGTGCAAGCAGCTTAGACAGGGGGTACGAGCCCCAGCATTTT.